A selection of T cell receptor beta chains follows, all from one sample in a study of shared clonotypes between healthy human individuals. Sequenced by immunoSEQ multiplex PCR; TCRdb stores in-frame clones only, minus some. The top ten clones hold roughly 0.45% of a sample with about 1.5 million clones, about 98% of them seen once. Sequenced material: naive CD4+ T cells sorted from blood. The receptors derive from a man aged 30-40 years in good health. Each CDR3 is given with its conserved first and last residue. D genes are given only for firm matches. Only some rows state a clone size, as once, few, many or a class for expanded clones.

j_call,cdr3_length,v_call,d_call,clone_size,cdr3_nt,cdr3_aa
TRBJ1-1,15,TRBV9,TRBD1,NA,TGTGCCAGCAGCGGGCGGACAGGAAGGATCACTGAAGCTTTCTTT,CASSGRTGRITEAFF
TRBJ1-5,14,TRBV5-8,TRBD1,NA,TGTGCCAGCACGGACAGGGCCAGCAATCAGCCCCAGCATTTT,CASTDRASNQPQHF
TRBJ1-4,14,TRBV9,NA,NA,TGTGCCAGCAGCGTCTCCGGGACACATGAAAAACTGTTTTTT,CASSVSGTHEKLFF
TRBJ2-2,12,TRBV2,NA,NA,TGTGCCAAGGGCAGGGGTACCGGGGAGCTGTTTTTT,CAKGRGTGELFF
TRBJ2-5,15,TRBV7-8,NA,once,TGTGCCAGCAGCTTGGGCGAGGGGGGCGCGAAGACCCAGTACTTC,CASSLGEGGAKTQYF
TRBJ1-5,14,TRBV2,NA,few,TGTGCCAGCAGTCGATCAGAAGAGAATCAGCCCCAGCATTTT,CASSRSEENQPQHF
TRBJ2-5,17,TRBV4-1,NA,NA,TGCGCCAGCAGCCAAGATTCGAGGGGGGGTTTAGTGGAGACCCAGTACTTC,CASSQDSRGGLVETQYF
TRBJ2-1,18,TRBV7-8,TRBD2,NA,TGTGCCAGCAGCTTAGCGAAGACTAGCGGGAGTTCTCGCAATGAGCAGTTCTTC,CASSLAKTSGSSRNEQFF
TRBJ2-2,14,TRBV18,NA,NA,TGTGCCAGCTCACCACTAGAGGGGACCGGGGAGCTGTTTTTT,CASSPLEGTGELFF
TRBJ1-5,15,TRBV30,NA,NA,TGTGCCTGGAGTGTTGTGGGTTATAGCAATCAGCCCCAGCATTTT,CAWSVVGYSNQPQHF
TRBJ2-5,14,TRBV15,NA,NA,TGTGCCACCAGCGGGCGGGACTTCCAAGAGACCCAGTACTTC,CATSGRDFQETQYF
TRBJ1-2,13,TRBV6-5,NA,NA,TGTGCCAGCAGCTTAGGACCAAACTATGGCTACACCTTC,CASSLGPNYGYTF
TRBJ2-5,17,TRBV13,TRBD2,NA,TGTGCCAGCAGCCCAGGACTAGCGGGAGGGCCTGGTGAGACCCAGTACTTC,CASSPGLAGGPGETQYF
TRBJ2-5,14,TRBV5-6,TRBD1,NA,TGTGCCAGCAGCTTGAAGGGGGCTGTAGAGACCCAGTACTTC,CASSLKGAVETQYF
TRBJ2-3,11,TRBV29-1,NA,NA,TGCAGCGTTGATAAGATAGATACGCAGTATTTT,CSVDKIDTQYF
TRBJ2-2,13,TRBV15,NA,NA,TGTGCCACCAGCATTCGGGTTCCCGGGGAGCTGTTTTTT,CATSIRVPGELFF
TRBJ1-5,13,TRBV18,NA,NA,TGTGCCAGCTCATACCAGGCGGATCAGCCCCAGCATTTT,CASSYQADQPQHF
TRBJ1-2,11,TRBV29-1,NA,NA,TGCAGCGTTGTGGGGGTCTATGGCTACACCTTC,CSVVGVYGYTF
TRBJ2-3,14,TRBV11-2,TRBD2,NA,TGTGCCAGCAGCCGCGGGGCGGGAGGGAGGACGCAGTATTTT,CASSRGAGGRTQYF
TRBJ1-2,11,TRBV30,NA,NA,TGTGCCTGGACCGTGGGCCAGTCTGTCACCTTC,CAWTVGQSVTF
TRBJ2-7,14,TRBV7-6,NA,NA,TGTGCCAGCAGCCGCGACAGAAATTCCTACGAGCAGTACTTC,CASSRDRNSYEQYF
TRBJ2-3,15,TRBV27,NA,once,TGTGCCAGCGGACGCTTTGGGACGTTCACAGATACGCAGTATTTT,CASGRFGTFTDTQYF
TRBJ2-7,14,TRBV7-2,TRBD2,NA,TGTGCCAGCAGCGCTAGCGGAAGCTCCTACGAGCAGTACTTC,CASSASGSSYEQYF
TRBJ2-1,15,TRBV5-4,TRBD2,NA,TGTGCCAGCAGCCTCTGGACTAGCGGGAACGATGAGCAGTTCTTC,CASSLWTSGNDEQFF
TRBJ2-7,13,TRBV7-9,NA,NA,TGTGCCAGCAGCCCCGGGAGCGCCTACGAGCAGTACTTC,CASSPGSAYEQYF
TRBJ2-7,15,TRBV28,TRBD2,NA,TGTGCCAGCAGTCTCGCTGGACTAGCAGACTACGAGCAGTACTTC,CASSLAGLADYEQYF
TRBJ2-5,14,TRBV5-1,TRBD1,NA,TGCGCCAGCACTTCGACAGGGGGCTCAGAGACCCAGTACTTC,CASTSTGGSETQYF
TRBJ2-7,14,TRBV5-4,TRBD2,NA,TGTGCCAGCAGCTGGGGACTAGCGGGAGACGAGCAGTACTTC,CASSWGLAGDEQYF
TRBJ2-1,15,TRBV19,NA,NA,TGTGCCAGTAGTATAATGGCAGGGAACTACAATGAGCAGTTCTTC,CASSIMAGNYNEQFF
TRBJ1-2,14,TRBV11-3,NA,NA,TGTGCCAGCAGCTGGGACGGTTTTAACTATGGCTACACCTTC,CASSWDGFNYGYTF
TRBJ1-4,16,TRBV5-1,NA,NA,TGCGCCAGCAGCTTGGATTACCAGGGGATTAATGAAAAACTGTTTTTT,CASSLDYQGINEKLFF
TRBJ1-3,13,TRBV10-1,TRBD1,NA,TGCGCCACCGATCCGACAGGGTCGAACACCATATATTTT,CATDPTGSNTIYF
TRBJ2-7,15,TRBV5-4,NA,once,TGTGCCAGCAGCCCCTCACTAGGGAGCTCCTACGAGCAGTACTTC,CASSPSLGSSYEQYF
TRBJ2-3,15,TRBV9,NA,NA,TGTGCCAGCAGCGTAAGAACGGCGGGCGCAGATACGCAGTATTTT,CASSVRTAGADTQYF
TRBJ2-1,14,TRBV18,TRBD2,NA,TGTGCCAGCTCGCTACGGGGGGTCTACAATGAGCAGTTCTTC,CASSLRGVYNEQFF
TRBJ2-1,14,TRBV30,TRBD2,NA,TGTGCCTGGGCTGGACTAGCGGCTTACAATGAGCAGTTCTTC,CAWAGLAAYNEQFF
TRBJ2-3,12,TRBV5-1,NA,NA,TGCGCCAGCAGCTACTCCGCAGATACGCAGTATTTT,CASSYSADTQYF
TRBJ1-5,13,TRBV5-5,NA,NA,TGTGCCAGCAGCTTGCGGGGTAATCAGCCCCAGCATTTT,CASSLRGNQPQHF
TRBJ1-4,15,TRBV29-1,NA,NA,TGCAGCGTTGAAGGTACATCCCTCCTAGGAAAATGGCTGTTTTTT,CSVEGTSLLGKWLFF
TRBJ1-2,16,TRBV28,NA,NA,TGTGCCAGCAGTAAGGGCGAGGGACGGAAAGATAATGGCTACACCTTC,CASSKGEGRKDNGYTF
TRBJ2-7,15,TRBV4-3,NA,NA,TGCGCCAGCAGCCGGGGGCCAGGTGAGGTCTACGAGCAGTACTTC,CASSRGPGEVYEQYF
TRBJ2-7,14,TRBV28,TRBD2,NA,TGTGCCAGCAGTACTAGCGGGAGATCTTACGAGCAGTACTTC,CASSTSGRSYEQYF
TRBJ2-1,13,TRBV7-2,NA,NA,TGTGCCAGCAGCCCAAGACGGGGCAATGAGCAGTTCTTC,CASSPRRGNEQFF
TRBJ2-1,13,TRBV4-2,NA,once,TGTGCCAGCAGCCAAGCGGAGTACAATGAGCAGTTCTTC,CASSQAEYNEQFF
TRBJ2-5,16,TRBV18,TRBD2,NA,TGTGCCAGCTCACCAAGAGTCGCGGGAGTACGGGAGACCCAGTACTTC,CASSPRVAGVRETQYF
TRBJ2-7,12,TRBV5-6,NA,once,TGTGCCAGCAGCTTGGCGCTAGGCGAGCAGTACTTC,CASSLALGEQYF
TRBJ2-7,12,TRBV11-2,NA,NA,TGTGCCAGCAGCTTAGATCTGGGGGAGCAGTACTTC,CASSLDLGEQYF
TRBJ2-2,13,TRBV19,NA,NA,TGTGCCAGTAGCTCGACAGGTACCGGGGAGCTGTTTTTT,CASSSTGTGELFF